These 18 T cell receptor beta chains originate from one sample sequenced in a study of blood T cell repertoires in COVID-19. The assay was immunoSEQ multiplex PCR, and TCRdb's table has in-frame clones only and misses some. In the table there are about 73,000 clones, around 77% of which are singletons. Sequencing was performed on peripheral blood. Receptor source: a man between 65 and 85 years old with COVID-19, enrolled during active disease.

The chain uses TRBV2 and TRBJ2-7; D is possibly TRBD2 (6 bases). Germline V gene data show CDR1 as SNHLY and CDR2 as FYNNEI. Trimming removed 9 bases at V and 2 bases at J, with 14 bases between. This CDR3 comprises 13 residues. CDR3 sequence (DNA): TGTGCCAGTTCGATTAGCGGAGCCTACGAGCAGTACTTC. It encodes CASSISGAYEQYF. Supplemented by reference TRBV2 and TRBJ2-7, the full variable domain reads EPEVTQTPSHQVTQMGQEVILRCVPISNHLYFYWYRQILGQKVEFLVSFYNNEISEKSEIFDDQFSVERPDGSNFTLKIRSTKLEDSAMYFCASSISGAYEQYFGPGTRLTVT.

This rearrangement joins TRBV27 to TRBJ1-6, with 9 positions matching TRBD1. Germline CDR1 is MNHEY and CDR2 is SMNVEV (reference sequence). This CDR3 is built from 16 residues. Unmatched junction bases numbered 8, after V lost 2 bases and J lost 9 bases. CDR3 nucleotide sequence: TGTGCCAGCAGTTTAGATACAGGGGGCCGATTTTCACCCCTCCACTTT. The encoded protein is CASSLDTGGRFSPLHF.

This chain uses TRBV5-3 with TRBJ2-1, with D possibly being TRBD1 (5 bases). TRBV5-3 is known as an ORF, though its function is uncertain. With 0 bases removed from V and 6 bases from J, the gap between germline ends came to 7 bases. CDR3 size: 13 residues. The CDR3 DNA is TGTGCCAGAAGCTTGGCAGGGTTCAATGAGCAGTTCTTC. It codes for CARSLAGFNEQFF.

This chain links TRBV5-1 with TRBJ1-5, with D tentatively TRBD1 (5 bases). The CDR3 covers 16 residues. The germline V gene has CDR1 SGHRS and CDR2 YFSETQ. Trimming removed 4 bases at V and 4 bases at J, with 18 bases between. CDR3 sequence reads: CASSPLGQGDNQPQHF. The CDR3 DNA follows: TGCGCCAGCAGCCCGCTGGGGCAGGGCGATAATCAGCCCCAGCATTTT.

The CDR3 region has the DNA TGTGCCAGCAGCGTAGGTCAGGGTGGCTCTCAGCCCCAGCATTTT. Translating it yields CASSVGQGGSQPQHF. The rearrangement uses TRBV9 and TRBJ1-5; TRBD1 might be the D (5 bases). Germline CDR1 SGDLS, CDR2 YYNGEE. The CDR3 has 15 residues. Deletions cut 0 bases from V and 6 bases from J, with 13 bases between.

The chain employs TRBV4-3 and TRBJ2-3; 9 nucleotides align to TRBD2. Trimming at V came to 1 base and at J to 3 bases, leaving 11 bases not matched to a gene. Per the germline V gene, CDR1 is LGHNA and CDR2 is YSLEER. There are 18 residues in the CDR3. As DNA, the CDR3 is TGCGCCAGCAGCCAAGTCGCGGGCGGGAGGGGGGCGACAGATACGCAGTATTTT. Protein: CASSQVAGGRGATDTQYF.

The CDR3 nucleotides are TGCAGTGCTAGTGGTCCCTCGTCGGGAGTGCACACCGGGGAGCTGTTTTTT. Residues: CSASGPSSGVHTGELFF. V and J are TRBV20-1 and TRBJ2-2, with D perhaps TRBD2 (6 bases). This CDR3 is 17 amino acids long. Germline V gene sequence: CDR1 DFQATT, CDR2 SNEGSKA (reference sequence). V lost 3 bases, J lost 3 bases, and 20 bases lay in between.

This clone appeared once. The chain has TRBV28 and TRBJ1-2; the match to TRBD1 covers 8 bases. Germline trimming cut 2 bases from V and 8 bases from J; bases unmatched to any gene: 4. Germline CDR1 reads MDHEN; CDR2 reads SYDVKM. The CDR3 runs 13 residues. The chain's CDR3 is CASSLRTGGGYTF. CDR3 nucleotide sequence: TGTGCCAGCAGTTTACGAACAGGGGGAGGCTACACCTTC.

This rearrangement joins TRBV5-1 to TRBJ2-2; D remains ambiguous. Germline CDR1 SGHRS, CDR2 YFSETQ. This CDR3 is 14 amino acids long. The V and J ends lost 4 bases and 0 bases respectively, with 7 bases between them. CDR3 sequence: CASSGAANTGELFF. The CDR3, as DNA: TGCGCCAGCAGCGGAGCAGCGAACACCGGGGAGCTGTTTTTT.

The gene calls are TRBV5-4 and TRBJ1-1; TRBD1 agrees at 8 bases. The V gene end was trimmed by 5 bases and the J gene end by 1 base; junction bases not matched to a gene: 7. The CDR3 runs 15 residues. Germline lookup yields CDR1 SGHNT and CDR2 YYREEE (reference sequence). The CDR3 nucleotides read TGTGCCAGCAGTCACTTTGGGACAGGGAACACTGAAGCTTTCTTT. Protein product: CASSHFGTGNTEAFF.

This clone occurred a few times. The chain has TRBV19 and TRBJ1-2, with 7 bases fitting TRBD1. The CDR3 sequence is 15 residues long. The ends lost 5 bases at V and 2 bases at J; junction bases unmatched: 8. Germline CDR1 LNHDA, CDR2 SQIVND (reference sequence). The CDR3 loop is CASSSPTGMNYGYTF. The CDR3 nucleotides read TGTGCCAGTAGTTCACCGACAGGGATGAACTATGGCTACACCTTC.

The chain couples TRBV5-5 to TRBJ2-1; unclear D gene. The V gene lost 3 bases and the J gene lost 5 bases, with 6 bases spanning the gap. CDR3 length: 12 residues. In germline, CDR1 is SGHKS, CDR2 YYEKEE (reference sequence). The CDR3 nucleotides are TGTGCCAGCAGCTGGGCTAACAATGAGCAGTTCTTC. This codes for CASSWANNEQFF.

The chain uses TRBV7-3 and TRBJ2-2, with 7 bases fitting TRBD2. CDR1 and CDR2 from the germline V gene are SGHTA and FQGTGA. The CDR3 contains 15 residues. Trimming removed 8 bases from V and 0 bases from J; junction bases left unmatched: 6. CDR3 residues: CASSEGGTNTGELFF. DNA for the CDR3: TGTGCCAGCTCTGAGGGAGGGACGAACACCGGGGAGCTGTTTTTT.

The CDR3 here is CASSEDSPRAHRSTDTQYF. The CDR3 nucleotides are TGTGCCAGCAGTGAAGATTCCCCCAGGGCGCACAGGAGCACAGATACGCAGTATTTT. This sequence joins TRBV6-1 and TRBJ2-3, with a tentative D call TRBD1 (5 bases). The germline V gene encodes CDR1 MNHNS and CDR2 SASEGT. V gave up 1 base and J gave up 0 bases, with 20 bases separating them. The CDR3 has 19 amino acids.

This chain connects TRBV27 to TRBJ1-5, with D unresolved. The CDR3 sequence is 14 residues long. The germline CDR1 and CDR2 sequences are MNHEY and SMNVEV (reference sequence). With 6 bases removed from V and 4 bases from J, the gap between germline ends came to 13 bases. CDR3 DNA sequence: TGTGCCAGCAGCCGGCGGTACCCTAATCAGCCCCAGCATTTT. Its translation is CASSRRYPNQPQHF.

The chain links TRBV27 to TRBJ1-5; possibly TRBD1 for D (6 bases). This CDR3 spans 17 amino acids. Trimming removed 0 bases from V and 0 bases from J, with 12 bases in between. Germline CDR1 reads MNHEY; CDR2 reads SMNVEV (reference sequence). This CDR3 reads CASSLSISGASNQPQHF. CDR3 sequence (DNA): TGTGCCAGCAGTTTATCGATCTCAGGGGCTAGCAATCAGCCCCAGCATTTT.

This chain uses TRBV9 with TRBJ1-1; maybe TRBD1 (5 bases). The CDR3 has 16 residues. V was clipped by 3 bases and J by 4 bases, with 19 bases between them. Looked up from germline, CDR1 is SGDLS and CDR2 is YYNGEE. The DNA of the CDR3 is TGTGCCAGCAGCGAGCGGGACTTCCTCCTAGGCACTGAAGCTTTCTTT. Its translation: CASSERDFLLGTEAFF. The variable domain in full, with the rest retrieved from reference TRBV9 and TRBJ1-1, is DSGVTQTPKHLITATGQRVTLRCSPRSGDLSVYWYQQSLDQGLQFLIQYYNGEERAKGNILERFSAQQFPDLHSELNLSSLELGDSALYFCASSERDFLLGTEAFFGQGTRLTVV.

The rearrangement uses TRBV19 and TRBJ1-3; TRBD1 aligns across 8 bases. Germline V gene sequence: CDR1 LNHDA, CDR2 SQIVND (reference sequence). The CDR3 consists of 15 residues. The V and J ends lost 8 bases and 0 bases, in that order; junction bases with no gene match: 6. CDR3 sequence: CASAGTGLSGNTIYF. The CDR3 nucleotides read TGTGCCAGTGCCGGGACAGGCCTCTCTGGAAACACCATATATTTT.